The subject of this entry is one T cell receptor beta chain. Its antigen is not known. This sample was taken from a study of shared clonotypes between healthy human individuals. Study-wide findings and caveats: Non-shared clonotypes had lower generation probabilities than those shared by all four donors.

Some clones are missing from TCRdb's copy, which holds only in-frame ones; the method was immunoSEQ multiplex PCR. Of roughly 1,500,000 clones in the sample, 95% to 99% were seen once. Per germline, CDR1 MNHEY and CDR2 SMNVEV (reference sequence). V lost 5 bases and J 4 bases, leaving 18 bases between the germline ends. The CDR3 sequence is 15 residues long. This clonotype was sampled from a man younger than 40 in good health. The chain recombines TRBV27 with TRBJ2-7; the D gene is possibly TRBD1 (6 bases). The sequenced sample consisted of naive CD4+ T cells sorted from blood. Regarding subset: CD45RA+ positively selected. The CDR3 is CASSDYRAGTYEQYF. The CDR3 DNA follows: TGTGCCAGCAGTGACTACAGGGCCGGAACGTACGAGCAGTACTTC.